These T cell receptor beta chains were read from a single sample in a study of early stage breast cancer tumors. Some clones are missing from TCRdb's copy, which holds only in-frame ones; the method was immunoSEQ multiplex PCR. The table lists approximately 19,000 clones, roughly three quarters of them singletons, with 25% to 30% in the top ten. What was sequenced was blood. These TCRs come from a person aged 55 to 70 with breast cancer. Each CDR3 is given with its conserved first and last residue. Each record gives: D gene, clone size, V gene, J gene, CDR3 protein, CDR3 DNA. The D gene is left open where the match is weak. The size entry is marked missing in some rows and otherwise reads once, few, many or a size class.

d_call: .
clone_size: .
v_call: TRBV6-1
j_call: TRBJ2-1
cdr3_aa: CACFLNLDYNEQFF
cdr3_nt: TGTGCCTGTTTCCTAAACCTTGACTACAATGAGCAGTTCTTC

d_call: TRBD2
clone_size: .
v_call: TRBV11-3
j_call: TRBJ2-1
cdr3_aa: CASSRGGGNRNNEQFF
cdr3_nt: TGTGCCAGCAGCCGGGGGGGTGGGAATCGGAACAATGAGCAGTTCTTC

d_call: .
clone_size: .
v_call: TRBV30
j_call: TRBJ1-2
cdr3_aa: CAWSTVGGYTF
cdr3_nt: TGTGCCTGGAGCACTGTTGGGGGCTACACCTTC

d_call: .
clone_size: medium-sized
v_call: TRBV29-1
j_call: TRBJ1-2
cdr3_aa: CSGRTADPYYGYTF
cdr3_nt: TGCAGCGGACGGACAGCCGATCCGTACTATGGCTACACCTTC

d_call: TRBD1
clone_size: .
v_call: TRBV2
j_call: TRBJ1-4
cdr3_aa: CASGLWDSGEKLFF
cdr3_nt: TGTGCCAGCGGGCTTTGGGACAGCGGGGAAAAACTGTTTTTT

d_call: .
clone_size: once
v_call: TRBV7-8
j_call: TRBJ1-3
cdr3_aa: CASSLDRSGNTIYF
cdr3_nt: TGTGCCAGCAGCTTAGATAGATCTGGAAACACCATATATTTT

d_call: TRBD1
clone_size: .
v_call: TRBV11-3
j_call: TRBJ1-2
cdr3_aa: CASSLDGQGLLGYTF
cdr3_nt: TGTGCCAGCAGCTTAGACGGACAGGGCCTTCTTGGCTACACCTTC

d_call: .
clone_size: .
v_call: TRBV19
j_call: TRBJ1-2
cdr3_aa: CASSYLSDGGYTF
cdr3_nt: TGTGCCAGTAGTTATCTGTCGGACGGCGGCTACACCTTC

d_call: .
clone_size: .
v_call: TRBV10-3
j_call: TRBJ1-6
cdr3_aa: CAISGYQNSPLHF
cdr3_nt: TGTGCCATCAGTGGGTATCAAAATTCACCCCTCCACTTT

d_call: .
clone_size: .
v_call: TRBV6-1
j_call: TRBJ2-5
cdr3_aa: CASSELANPQETQYF
cdr3_nt: TGTGCCAGCAGTGAACTAGCTAATCCCCAAGAGACCCAGTACTTC

d_call: .
clone_size: .
v_call: TRBV5-1
j_call: TRBJ1-1
cdr3_aa: CASSLRGADNTEAFF
cdr3_nt: TGCGCCAGCAGCTTAAGGGGGGCCGACAACACTGAAGCTTTCTTT

d_call: TRBD2
clone_size: few
v_call: TRBV9
j_call: TRBJ2-5
cdr3_aa: CASSGSGTQETQYF
cdr3_nt: TGTGCCAGCAGCGGAAGCGGGACCCAAGAGACCCAGTACTTC

d_call: .
clone_size: .
v_call: TRBV7-9
j_call: TRBJ2-5
cdr3_aa: CASRKGWPQETQYF
cdr3_nt: TGTGCCAGCAGAAAGGGGTGGCCCCAAGAGACCCAGTACTTC

d_call: TRBD1
clone_size: .
v_call: TRBV19
j_call: TRBJ2-7
cdr3_aa: CASSEDRTEQYF
cdr3_nt: TGTGCCAGTAGTGAGGACAGGACCGAGCAGTACTTC

d_call: TRBD1
clone_size: .
v_call: TRBV9
j_call: TRBJ2-7
cdr3_aa: CASSGGPGGLGYSYEQYF
cdr3_nt: TGTGCCAGCAGCGGAGGACCAGGGGGTCTCGGTTATAGTTACGAGCAGTACTTC

d_call: .
clone_size: once
v_call: TRBV29-1
j_call: TRBJ2-7
cdr3_aa: CSVHSGEGGSYEQYF
cdr3_nt: TGCAGCGTCCACTCAGGGGAGGGAGGATCCTACGAGCAGTACTTC

d_call: .
clone_size: .
v_call: TRBV7-2
j_call: TRBJ1-3
cdr3_aa: CASSLVGTTGNTIYF
cdr3_nt: TGTGCCAGCAGCTTAGTAGGGACCACGGGAAACACCATATATTTT

d_call: TRBD2
clone_size: once
v_call: TRBV27
j_call: TRBJ2-2
cdr3_aa: CASSLFGLAGGNTGELFF
cdr3_nt: TGTGCCAGCAGTTTATTCGGACTAGCGGGGGGGAACACCGGGGAGCTGTTTTTT

d_call: .
clone_size: .
v_call: TRBV6-5
j_call: TRBJ1-5
cdr3_aa: CASGGSNQPQHF
cdr3_nt: TGTGCCAGCGGAGGTAGCAATCAGCCCCAGCATTTT

d_call: TRBD1
clone_size: .
v_call: TRBV28
j_call: TRBJ1-2
cdr3_aa: CASSPGGGYTF
cdr3_nt: TGTGCCAGCAGCCCAGGGGGTGGCTACACCTTC

d_call: .
clone_size: .
v_call: TRBV5-1
j_call: TRBJ1-2
cdr3_aa: CASSSGDRDRMGGYTF
cdr3_nt: TGCGCCAGCAGCTCGGGGGACCGAGACAGGATGGGGGGCTACACCTTC

d_call: .
clone_size: .
v_call: TRBV18
j_call: TRBJ1-1
cdr3_aa: CASSPPGAGTEAFF
cdr3_nt: TGTGCCAGCTCACCACCGGGGGCAGGGACTGAAGCTTTCTTT

d_call: TRBD2
clone_size: .
v_call: TRBV2
j_call: TRBJ2-5
cdr3_aa: CASTSAETQYF
cdr3_nt: TGTGCCAGTACTAGCGCCGAGACCCAGTACTTC

d_call: TRBD2
clone_size: .
v_call: TRBV7-8
j_call: TRBJ2-7
cdr3_aa: CASSKGTFSGGYEQYF
cdr3_nt: TGTGCCAGCAGCAAAGGGACTTTTAGCGGGGGATACGAGCAGTACTTC

d_call: .
clone_size: .
v_call: TRBV6-1
j_call: TRBJ1-4
cdr3_aa: CASSEFWDNNEKLFF
cdr3_nt: TGTGCCAGCAGCGAATTTTGGGACAATAATGAAAAACTGTTTTTT

d_call: .
clone_size: .
v_call: TRBV12-5
j_call: TRBJ2-7
cdr3_aa: CASGSGTPGAYEQYF
cdr3_nt: TGTGCTAGTGGTTCGGGAACTCCGGGCGCCTACGAGCAGTACTTC

d_call: .
clone_size: .
v_call: TRBV11-2
j_call: TRBJ2-3
cdr3_aa: CASSVGASTDTQYF
cdr3_nt: TGTGCCAGCAGCGTGGGGGCTAGCACAGATACGCAGTATTTT

d_call: TRBD1
clone_size: .
v_call: TRBV7-9
j_call: TRBJ1-2
cdr3_aa: CASSLLGQELFTNYGYTF
cdr3_nt: TGTGCCAGCAGCTTATTGGGACAGGAATTATTCACTAACTATGGCTACACCTTC

d_call: TRBD1
clone_size: .
v_call: TRBV27
j_call: TRBJ2-5
cdr3_aa: CASSTRRGTDKQETQYF
cdr3_nt: TGTGCCAGCAGCACAAGGCGTGGGACAGATAAACAAGAGACCCAGTACTTC

d_call: .
clone_size: .
v_call: TRBV4-1
j_call: TRBJ2-1
cdr3_aa: CASSQEADLNNEQFF
cdr3_nt: TGCGCCAGCAGCCAAGAGGCAGATCTAAACAATGAGCAGTTCTTC

d_call: .
clone_size: .
v_call: TRBV19
j_call: TRBJ1-1
cdr3_aa: CASIGFRSTEAFF
cdr3_nt: TGTGCCAGTATAGGGTTTCGTAGCACTGAAGCTTTCTTT

d_call: TRBD1
clone_size: .
v_call: TRBV10-3
j_call: TRBJ1-2
cdr3_aa: CAISGTGGDANYGYTF
cdr3_nt: TGTGCCATCAGCGGGACAGGGGGTGACGCCAACTATGGCTACACCTTC

d_call: .
clone_size: .
v_call: TRBV5-8
j_call: TRBJ1-2
cdr3_aa: CASSSVRGAYGYTF
cdr3_nt: TGTGCCAGCAGCTCCGTGCGGGGAGCCTATGGCTACACCTTC

d_call: TRBD2
clone_size: few
v_call: TRBV5-1
j_call: TRBJ2-5
cdr3_aa: CASSLSPLAGGGGIQYF
cdr3_nt: TGCGCCAGCAGCTTGTCGCCCCTAGCGGGGGGCGGGGGGATCCAGTACTTC

d_call: .
clone_size: few
v_call: TRBV27
j_call: TRBJ1-2
cdr3_aa: CASSLVRGAGYTF
cdr3_nt: TGTGCCAGCAGTTTGGTCCGAGGTGCGGGCTACACCTTC

d_call: TRBD1
clone_size: .
v_call: TRBV7-7
j_call: TRBJ2-5
cdr3_aa: CASSPGQGAFQETQYF
cdr3_nt: TGTGCTAGCAGCCCCGGACAGGGGGCTTTCCAAGAGACCCAGTACTTC

d_call: TRBD2
clone_size: .
v_call: TRBV5-1
j_call: TRBJ2-1
cdr3_aa: CASSPVAGGTYNEQFF
cdr3_nt: TGCGCCAGCAGCCCGGTAGCGGGAGGGACCTACAATGAGCAGTTCTTC

d_call: TRBD2
clone_size: .
v_call: TRBV6-5
j_call: TRBJ2-3
cdr3_aa: CASAGGSTDTQYF
cdr3_nt: TGTGCCAGTGCGGGGGGAAGCACAGATACGCAGTATTTT

d_call: TRBD2
clone_size: few
v_call: TRBV23-1
j_call: TRBJ2-5
cdr3_aa: CASSRIAGDGETQYF
cdr3_nt: TGCGCCAGCAGTCGGATAGCGGGAGATGGGGAGACCCAGTACTTC

d_call: .
clone_size: once
v_call: TRBV5-1
j_call: TRBJ2-3
cdr3_aa: CASSSVTSTDTQYF
cdr3_nt: TGCGCCAGCAGCTCCGTCACCAGCACAGATACGCAGTATTTT

d_call: .
clone_size: .
v_call: TRBV7-2
j_call: TRBJ1-1
cdr3_aa: CASSFSVMNTEAFF
cdr3_nt: TGTGCCAGCAGCTTTTCTGTTATGAACACTGAAGCTTTCTTT

d_call: TRBD2
clone_size: few
v_call: TRBV5-1
j_call: TRBJ2-5
cdr3_aa: CASSPGGSQETQYF
cdr3_nt: TGCGCCAGCAGCCCGGGGGGATCACAAGAGACCCAGTACTTC

d_call: .
clone_size: .
v_call: TRBV15
j_call: TRBJ2-7
cdr3_aa: CATSTRTHTIVDEQYF
cdr3_nt: TGTGCCACCAGCACACGGACTCACACCATCGTGGACGAGCAGTACTTC